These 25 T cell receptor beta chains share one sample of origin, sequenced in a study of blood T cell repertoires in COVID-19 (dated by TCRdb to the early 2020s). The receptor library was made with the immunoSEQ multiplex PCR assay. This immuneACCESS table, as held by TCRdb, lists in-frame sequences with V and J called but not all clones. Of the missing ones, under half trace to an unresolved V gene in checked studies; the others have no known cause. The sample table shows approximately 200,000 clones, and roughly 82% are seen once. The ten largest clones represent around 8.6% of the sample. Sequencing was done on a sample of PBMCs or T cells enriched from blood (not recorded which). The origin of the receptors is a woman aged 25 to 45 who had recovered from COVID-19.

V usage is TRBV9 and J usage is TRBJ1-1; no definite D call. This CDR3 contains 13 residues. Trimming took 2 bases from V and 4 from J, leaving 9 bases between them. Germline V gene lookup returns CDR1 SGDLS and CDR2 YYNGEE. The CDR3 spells CASSVTGGTEAFF. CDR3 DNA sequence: TGTGCCAGCAGCGTCACGGGAGGCACTGAAGCTTTCTTT.

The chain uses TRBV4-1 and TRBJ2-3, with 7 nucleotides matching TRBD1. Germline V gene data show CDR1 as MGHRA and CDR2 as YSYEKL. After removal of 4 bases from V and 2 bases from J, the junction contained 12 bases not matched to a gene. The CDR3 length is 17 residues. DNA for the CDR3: TGCGCCAGCAGCCCCCATATCAACACAGGGGACACAGATACGCAGTATTTT. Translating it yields CASSPHINTGDTDTQYF.

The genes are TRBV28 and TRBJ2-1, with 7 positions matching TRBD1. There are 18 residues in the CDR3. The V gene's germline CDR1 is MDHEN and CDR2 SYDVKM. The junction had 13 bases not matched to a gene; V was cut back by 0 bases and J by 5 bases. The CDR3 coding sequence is TGTGCCAGCAGTTTATGGGTTTCCGGGACAGCGCAGGACAATGAGCAGTTCTTC. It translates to CASSLWVSGTAQDNEQFF.

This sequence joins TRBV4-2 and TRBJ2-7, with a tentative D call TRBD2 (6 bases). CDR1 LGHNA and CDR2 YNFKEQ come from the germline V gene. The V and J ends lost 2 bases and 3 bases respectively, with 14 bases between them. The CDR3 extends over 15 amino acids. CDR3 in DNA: TGTGCCAGCAGCCAACTCGCGGGACTTAACTACGAGCAGTACTTC. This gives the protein CASSQLAGLNYEQYF.

The CDR3, as DNA: TGTGCCATCAGTGATGGAGGGTCCAAAGGCCAGCCCCAGCATTTT. As protein: CAISDGGSKGQPQHF. The chain is built from TRBV10-3 and TRBJ1-5; D gene ambiguous. Germline assignment: CDR1 ENHRY and CDR2 SYGVKD. Trimming took off 3 bases at V and 7 bases at J, with 16 bases between the two ends. CDR3 length: 15 residues.

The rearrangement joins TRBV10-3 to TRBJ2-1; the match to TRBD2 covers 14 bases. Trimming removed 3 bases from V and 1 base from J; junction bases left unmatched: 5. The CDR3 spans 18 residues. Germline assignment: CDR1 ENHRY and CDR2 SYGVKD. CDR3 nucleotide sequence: TGTGCCATCAGTGACCCGGGACTAGCGGGGGATTCCTACAATGAGCAGTTCTTC. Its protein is CAISDPGLAGDSYNEQFF.

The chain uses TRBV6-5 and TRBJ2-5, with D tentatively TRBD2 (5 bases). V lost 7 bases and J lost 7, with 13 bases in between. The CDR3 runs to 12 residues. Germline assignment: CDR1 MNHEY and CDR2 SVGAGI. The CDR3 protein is CASTTQSGTQYF. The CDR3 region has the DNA TGTGCCAGCACGACCCAAAGCGGGACCCAGTACTTC.

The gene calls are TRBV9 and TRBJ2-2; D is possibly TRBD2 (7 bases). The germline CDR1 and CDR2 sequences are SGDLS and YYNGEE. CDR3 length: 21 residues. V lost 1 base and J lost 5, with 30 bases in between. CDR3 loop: CASSVKPQPFRGREQTGELFF. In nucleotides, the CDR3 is TGTGCCAGCAGCGTAAAACCCCAACCCTTCCGGGGGCGGGAGCAGACCGGGGAGCTGTTTTTT.

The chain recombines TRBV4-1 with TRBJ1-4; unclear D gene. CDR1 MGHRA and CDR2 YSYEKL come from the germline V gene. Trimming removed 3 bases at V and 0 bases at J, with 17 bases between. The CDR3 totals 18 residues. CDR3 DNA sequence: TGCGCCAGCAGCCAGACTCCCGGGGAATATGCAACTAATGAAAAACTGTTTTTT. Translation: CASSQTPGEYATNEKLFF.

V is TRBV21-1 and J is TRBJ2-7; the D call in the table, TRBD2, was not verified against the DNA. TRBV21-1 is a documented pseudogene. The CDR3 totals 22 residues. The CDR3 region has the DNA TGTGCCAGCAGCTTTTCCGTTCAGTCTATAGAGGTCGGAGGGGTTTGGACCTACGAGCAGTACTTC. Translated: CASSFSVQSIEVGGVWTYEQYF.

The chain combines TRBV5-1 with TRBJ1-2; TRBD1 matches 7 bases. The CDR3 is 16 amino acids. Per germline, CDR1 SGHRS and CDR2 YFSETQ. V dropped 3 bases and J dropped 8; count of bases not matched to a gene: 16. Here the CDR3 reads CASSSGRVQGSDGYTF. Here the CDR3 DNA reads TGCGCCAGCAGCTCCGGACGAGTACAGGGGTCGGACGGCTACACCTTC.

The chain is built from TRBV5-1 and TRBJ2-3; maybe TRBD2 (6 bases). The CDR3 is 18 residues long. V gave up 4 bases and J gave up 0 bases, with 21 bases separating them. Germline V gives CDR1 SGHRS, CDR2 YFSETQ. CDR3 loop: CASSPAVVSGTSTDTQYF. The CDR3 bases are TGCGCCAGCAGCCCCGCCGTGGTTAGCGGCACTAGCACAGATACGCAGTATTTT. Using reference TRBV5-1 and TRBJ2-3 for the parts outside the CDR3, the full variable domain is KAGVTQTPRYLIKTRGQQVTLSCSPISGHRSVSWYQQTPGQGLQFLFEYFSETQRNKGNFPGRFSGRQFSNSRSEMNVSTLELGDSALYLCASSPAVVSGTSTDTQYFGPGTRLTVL.

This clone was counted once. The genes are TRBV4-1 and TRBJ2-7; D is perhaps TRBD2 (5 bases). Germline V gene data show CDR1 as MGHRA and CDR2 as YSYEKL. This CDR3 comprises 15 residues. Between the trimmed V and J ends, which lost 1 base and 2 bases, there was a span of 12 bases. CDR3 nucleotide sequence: TGCGCCAGCAGCCAAGGGTCCAGCGGAACCTACGAGCAGTACTTC. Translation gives CASSQGSSGTYEQYF.

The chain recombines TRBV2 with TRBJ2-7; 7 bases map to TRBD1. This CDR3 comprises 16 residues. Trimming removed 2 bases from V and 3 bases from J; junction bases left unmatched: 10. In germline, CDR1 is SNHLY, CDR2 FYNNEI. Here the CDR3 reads CASSELPGQRNYEQYF. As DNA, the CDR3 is TGTGCCAGCAGTGAATTACCGGGACAGAGGAACTACGAGCAGTACTTC.

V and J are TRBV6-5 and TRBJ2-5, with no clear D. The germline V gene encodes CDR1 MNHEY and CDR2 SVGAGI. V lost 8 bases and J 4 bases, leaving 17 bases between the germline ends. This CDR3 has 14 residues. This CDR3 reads CASLRVDSRETQYF. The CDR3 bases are TGTGCCAGCCTTCGGGTAGATAGTCGAGAGACCCAGTACTTC.

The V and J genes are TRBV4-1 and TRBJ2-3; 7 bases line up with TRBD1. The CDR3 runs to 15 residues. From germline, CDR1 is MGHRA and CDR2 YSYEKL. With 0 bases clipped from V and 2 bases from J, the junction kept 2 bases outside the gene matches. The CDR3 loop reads CASSQEGQNTDTQYF. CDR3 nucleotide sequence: TGCGCCAGCAGCCAAGAGGGACAGAACACAGATACGCAGTATTTT.

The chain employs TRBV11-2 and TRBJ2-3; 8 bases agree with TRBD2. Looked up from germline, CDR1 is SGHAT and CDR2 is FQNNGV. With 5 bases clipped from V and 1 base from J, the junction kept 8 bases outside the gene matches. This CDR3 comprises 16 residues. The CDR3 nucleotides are TGTGCCAGCAGCCGTGGGGGACTAGGGGGCACAGATACGCAGTATTTT. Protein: CASSRGGLGGTDTQYF. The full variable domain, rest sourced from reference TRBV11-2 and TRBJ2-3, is EAGVAQSPRYKIIEKRQSVAFWCNPISGHATLYWYQQILGQGPKLLIQFQNNGVVDDSQLPKDRFSAERLKGVDSTLKIQPAKLEDSAVYLCASSRGGLGGTDTQYFGPGTRLTVL.

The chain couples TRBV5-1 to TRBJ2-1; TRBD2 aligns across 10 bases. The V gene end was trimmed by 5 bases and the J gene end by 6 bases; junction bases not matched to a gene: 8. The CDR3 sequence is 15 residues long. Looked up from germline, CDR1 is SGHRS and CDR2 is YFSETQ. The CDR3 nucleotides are TGCGCCAGCAGTTCTAGCGGGAGAAGCGGCAATGAGCAGTTCTTC. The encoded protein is CASSSSGRSGNEQFF.

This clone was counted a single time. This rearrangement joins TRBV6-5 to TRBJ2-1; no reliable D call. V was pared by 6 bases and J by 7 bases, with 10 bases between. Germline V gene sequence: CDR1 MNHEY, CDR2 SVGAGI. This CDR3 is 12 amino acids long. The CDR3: CASRSTANEQFF. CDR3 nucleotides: TGTGCCAGCAGATCTACAGCAAATGAGCAGTTCTTC.

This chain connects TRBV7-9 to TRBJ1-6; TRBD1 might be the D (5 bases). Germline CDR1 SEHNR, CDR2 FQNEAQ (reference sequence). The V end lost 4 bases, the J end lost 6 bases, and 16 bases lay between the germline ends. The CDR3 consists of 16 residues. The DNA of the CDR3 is TGTGCCAGCAGCTCCCCGAGAGACAGCTTTAATTCACCCCTCCACTTT. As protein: CASSSPRDSFNSPLHF.

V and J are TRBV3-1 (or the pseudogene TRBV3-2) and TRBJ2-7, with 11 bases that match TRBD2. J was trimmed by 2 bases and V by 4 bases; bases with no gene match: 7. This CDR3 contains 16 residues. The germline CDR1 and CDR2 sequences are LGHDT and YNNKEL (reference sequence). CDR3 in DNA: TGTGCCAGCAGCCCATCATCGACTAGCGGGACCTACGAGCAGTACTTC. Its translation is CASSPSSTSGTYEQYF.

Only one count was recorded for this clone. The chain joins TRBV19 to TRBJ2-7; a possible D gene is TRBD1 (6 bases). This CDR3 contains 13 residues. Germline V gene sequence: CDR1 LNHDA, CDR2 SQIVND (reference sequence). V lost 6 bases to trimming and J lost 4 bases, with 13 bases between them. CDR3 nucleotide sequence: TGTGCCAGTAGCCCGGGACATAAATACGAGCAGTACTTC. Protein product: CASSPGHKYEQYF.

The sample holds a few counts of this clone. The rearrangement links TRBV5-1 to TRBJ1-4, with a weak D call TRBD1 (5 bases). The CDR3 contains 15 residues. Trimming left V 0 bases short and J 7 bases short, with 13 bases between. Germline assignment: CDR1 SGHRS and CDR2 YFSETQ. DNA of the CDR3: TGCGCCAGCAGCTTGGATCCAGGGCACGGTGAAAAACTGTTTTTT. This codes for CASSLDPGHGEKLFF.

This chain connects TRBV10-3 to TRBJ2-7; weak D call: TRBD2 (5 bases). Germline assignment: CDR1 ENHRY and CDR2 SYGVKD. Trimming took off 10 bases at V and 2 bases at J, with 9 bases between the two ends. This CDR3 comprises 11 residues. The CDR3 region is CATGSPYEQYF. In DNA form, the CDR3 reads TGTGCCACGGGGTCCCCCTACGAGCAGTACTTC.

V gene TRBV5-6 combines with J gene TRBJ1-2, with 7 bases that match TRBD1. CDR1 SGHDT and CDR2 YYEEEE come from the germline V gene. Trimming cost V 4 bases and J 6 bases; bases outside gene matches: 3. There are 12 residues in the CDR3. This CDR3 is CASSPGTDGYTF. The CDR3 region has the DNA TGTGCCAGCAGCCCCGGGACAGATGGCTACACCTTC.